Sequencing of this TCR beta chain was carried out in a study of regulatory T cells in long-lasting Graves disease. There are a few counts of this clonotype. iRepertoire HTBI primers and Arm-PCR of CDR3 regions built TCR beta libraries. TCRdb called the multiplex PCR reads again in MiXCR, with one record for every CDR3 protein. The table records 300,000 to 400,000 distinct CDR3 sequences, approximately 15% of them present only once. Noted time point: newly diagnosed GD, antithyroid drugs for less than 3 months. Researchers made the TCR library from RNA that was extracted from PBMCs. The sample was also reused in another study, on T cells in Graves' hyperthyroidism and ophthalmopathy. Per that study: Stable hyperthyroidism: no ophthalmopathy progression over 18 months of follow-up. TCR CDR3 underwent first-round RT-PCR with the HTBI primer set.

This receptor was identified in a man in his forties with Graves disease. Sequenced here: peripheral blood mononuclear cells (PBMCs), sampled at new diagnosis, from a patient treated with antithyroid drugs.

CDR3 protein: CSDLGFKETQYF. CDR3 bases: TGCAGCGACCTAGGTTTTAAAGAGACCCAGTACTTC. The V gene is TRBV29-1, the J gene TRBJ2-1; D remains unclear. The J call may be mistaken, given a closer DNA end match to TRBJ2-5. The germline CDR1 and CDR2 sequences are SQVTM and ANQGSEA. The CDR3 length is 12 residues.